These 12 T cell receptor beta chains were all obtained from the same sample, sequenced in a study of technical replicates of blood from several donors. Sequencing used immunoSEQ multiplex PCR; TCRdb keeps in-frame clones, though not all of them. The sample has roughly 83,000 clones, approximately 94% seen once. The source material was T cells isolated from PBMCs. Receptor source: a human donor in good health.

The chain combines TRBV5-1 with TRBJ2-7; 8 nucleotides agree with TRBD2. Germline V CDR1 and CDR2: SGHRS, YFSETQ. The CDR3 totals 16 residues. V shed 1 base, J shed 6 bases, and the junction held 12 bases outside the gene matches. The CDR3 coding sequence is TGCGCCAGCAGCTTGTCCTTAAGCGGGAGAGAGGGCGAGCAGTACTTC. Its protein is CASSLSLSGREGEQYF.

The J gene is TRBJ1-1, the V gene TRBV7-9, with D possibly matching TRBD1 (5 bases). CDR1 is SEHNR and CDR2 is FQNEAQ in the germline V gene (reference sequence). The CDR3 sequence is 13 residues long. V lost 5 bases and J lost 11, with 18 bases in between. This CDR3 reads CASSRGVAPLAFF. The CDR3 DNA reads as TGTGCCAGCAGCCGGGGGGTGGCTCCCCTGGCTTTCTTT.

The chain employs TRBV25-1 and TRBJ2-7; 14 positions agree with TRBD2. Per the germline V gene, CDR1 is MGHDK and CDR2 is SYGVNS. The CDR3 is made up of 18 amino acids. The trim removed 5 bases at V and 1 base at J, leaving 10 bases unmatched. The CDR3 DNA follows: TGTGCCAGCAGTCCCGGGACTAGCGGGAGAGGTAGGTCCTACGAGCAGTACTTC. Translating it yields CASSPGTSGRGRSYEQYF.

The rearrangement uses TRBV7-9 and TRBJ1-4; 7 bases align to TRBD1. In germline, CDR1 is SEHNR, CDR2 FQNEAQ (reference sequence). V lost 10 bases to trimming and J lost 6 bases; unmatched junction nucleotides: 5. This CDR3 is built from 12 residues. The CDR3 protein is CATVDRDEKLFF. The CDR3 nucleotides are TGTGCCACCGTCGACAGGGATGAAAAACTGTTTTTT.

The rearrangement links TRBV4-1 to TRBJ1-2; 9 bases agree with TRBD1. Trimming took 1 base from V and 5 from J; bases not matched to a gene: 11. CDR3 length equals 17 residues. Germline V gene data show CDR1 as MGHRA and CDR2 as YSYEKL. The CDR3 loop is CASSQVVGDRARYGYTF. The CDR3 nucleotides read TGCGCCAGCAGCCAAGTGGTTGGGGACAGGGCAAGGTATGGCTACACCTTC.

The CDR3 loop reads CASSYQGADGELFF. The CDR3 DNA follows: TGTGCCAGCAGCTACCAAGGGGCCGACGGGGAGCTGTTTTTT. This rearrangement joins TRBV7-3 to TRBJ2-2, with D tentatively TRBD1 (5 bases). The CDR3 runs 14 residues. The germline V gene has CDR1 SGHTA and CDR2 FQGTGA. V was trimmed by 4 bases and J by 7 bases, leaving 13 bases between them. Together with reference TRBV7-3 and TRBJ2-2, the CDR3 gives the full variable domain: GAGVSQTPSNKVTEKGKYVELRCDPISGHTALYWYRQSLGQGPEFLIYFQGTGAADDSGLPNDRFFAVRPEGSVSTLKIQRTERGDSAVYLCASSYQGADGELFFGEGSRLTVL.

The chain joins TRBV2 to TRBJ2-5, with D possibly being TRBD1 (6 bases). The CDR3 loop spans 15 amino acids. The germline V gene has CDR1 SNHLY and CDR2 FYNNEI. Trimming cost V 6 bases and J 5 bases, with 19 bases left between them. The CDR3 sequence: CASRIQGALRETQYF. CDR3 nucleotides: TGTGCCAGCAGAATACAGGGAGCTTTAAGGGAGACCCAGTACTTC.

This chain connects TRBV21-1 to TRBJ1-3; the listed D gene, TRBD1, was not tested against the DNA. TRBV21-1 is a listed pseudogene. The CDR3 covers 18 residues. The CDR3 spells CASSKEQQGAADGNTIYF. DNA for the CDR3: TGTGCCAGCAGCAAAGAGCAGCAGGGGGCAGCCGACGGAAACACCATATATTTT.

CDR3 DNA sequence: TGTGCCAGCAGCTCACCCCTTGATAGCGCCCGGATAGAGACCCAGTACTTC. Translating it yields CASSSPLDSARIETQYF. The chain recombines TRBV7-9 with TRBJ2-5; TRBD2 is a possible D gene (5 bases). The CDR3 is 17 residues long. Trimming stripped 4 bases from V and 4 bases from J, with 22 bases between. Germline V lookup: CDR1 SEHNR, CDR2 FQNEAQ (reference sequence).

In this sample, this clone turned up a few times. The chain joins TRBV7-9 to TRBJ1-1, with D tentatively TRBD1 (6 bases). V was pared by 5 bases and J by 1 base, with 17 bases between. Germline loops: CDR1 SEHNR, CDR2 FQNEAQ (reference sequence). This CDR3 contains 16 residues. The CDR3 sequence: CASSTRPLTGNTEAFF. The CDR3 DNA reads TGTGCCAGCAGCACACGCCCACTGACAGGGAACACTGAAGCTTTCTTT.

The rearrangement uses TRBV7-8 and TRBJ2-2; 7 bases align to TRBD1. The junction had 4 bases not matched to a gene; V was cut back by 2 bases and J by 1 base. Germline CDR1 and CDR2: SGHVS and FQNEAQ. CDR3 size: 16 residues. CDR3 sequence (DNA): TGTGCCAGCAGCTTACGAGGGACAGTGAACACCGGGGAGCTGTTTTTT. This sequence encodes CASSLRGTVNTGELFF.

The chain carries TRBV9 and TRBJ1-2, with a tentative D call TRBD1 (5 bases). Germline V CDR1 and CDR2: SGDLS, YYNGEE. The CDR3 totals 13 residues. The ends were cut back, 6 bases at V and 7 bases at J, with 16 bases in the middle. Here the CDR3 DNA reads TGTGCCAGCACCCAACCTTCGGGGGGTGGCTACACCTTC. Protein sequence: CASTQPSGGGYTF.